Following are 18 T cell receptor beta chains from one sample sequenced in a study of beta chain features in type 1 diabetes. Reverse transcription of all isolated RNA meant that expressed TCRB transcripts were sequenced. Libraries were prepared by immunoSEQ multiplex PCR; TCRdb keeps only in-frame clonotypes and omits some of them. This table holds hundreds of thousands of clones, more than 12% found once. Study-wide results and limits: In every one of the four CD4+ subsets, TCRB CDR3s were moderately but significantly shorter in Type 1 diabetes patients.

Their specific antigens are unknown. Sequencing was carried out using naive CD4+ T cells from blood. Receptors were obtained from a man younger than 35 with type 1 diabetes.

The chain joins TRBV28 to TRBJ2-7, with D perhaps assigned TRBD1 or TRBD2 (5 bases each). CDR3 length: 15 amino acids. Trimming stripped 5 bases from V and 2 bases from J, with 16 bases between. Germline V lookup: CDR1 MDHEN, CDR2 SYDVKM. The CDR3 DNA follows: TGTGCCAGCAGTCTACTGGGGACCGACACCTACGAGCAGTACTTC. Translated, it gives CASSLLGTDTYEQYF.

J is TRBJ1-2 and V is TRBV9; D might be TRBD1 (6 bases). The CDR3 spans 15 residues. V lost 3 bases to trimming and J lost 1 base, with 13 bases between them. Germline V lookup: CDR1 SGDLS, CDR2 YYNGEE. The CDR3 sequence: CASSATDRVNYGYTF. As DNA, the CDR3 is TGTGCCAGCAGCGCCACGGACAGAGTTAACTATGGCTACACCTTC.

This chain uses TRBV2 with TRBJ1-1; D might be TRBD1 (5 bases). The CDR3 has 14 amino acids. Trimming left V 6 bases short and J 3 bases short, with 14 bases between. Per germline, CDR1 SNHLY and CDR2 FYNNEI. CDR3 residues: CASSMGGDDTEAFF. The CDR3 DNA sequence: TGTGCCAGCAGCATGGGGGGAGACGACACTGAAGCTTTCTTT. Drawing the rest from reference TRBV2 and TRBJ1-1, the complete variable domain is EPEVTQTPSHQVTQMGQEVILRCVPISNHLYFYWYRQILGQKVEFLVSFYNNEISEKSEIFDDQFSVERPDGSNFTLKIRSTKLEDSAMYFCASSMGGDDTEAFFGQGTRLTVV.

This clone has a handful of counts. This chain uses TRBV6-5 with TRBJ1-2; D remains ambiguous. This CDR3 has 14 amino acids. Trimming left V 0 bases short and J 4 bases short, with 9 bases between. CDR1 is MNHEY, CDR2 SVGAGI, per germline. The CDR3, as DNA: TGTGCCAGCAGTTACTCAAGGGCAGTCTATGGCTACACCTTC. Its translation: CASSYSRAVYGYTF.

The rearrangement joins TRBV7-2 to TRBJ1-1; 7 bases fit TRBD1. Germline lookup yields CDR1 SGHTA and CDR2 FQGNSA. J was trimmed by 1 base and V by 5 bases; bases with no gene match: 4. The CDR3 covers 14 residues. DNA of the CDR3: TGTGCCAGCAGCCCGAGACAGGGGAACACTGAAGCTTTCTTT. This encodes CASSPRQGNTEAFF.

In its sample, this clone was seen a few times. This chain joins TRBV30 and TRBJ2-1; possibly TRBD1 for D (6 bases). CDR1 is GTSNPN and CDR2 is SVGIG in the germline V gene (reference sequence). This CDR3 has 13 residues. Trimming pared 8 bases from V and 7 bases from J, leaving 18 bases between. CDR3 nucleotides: TGTGCCCGAACACAGGGAGTTTGGAATGAGCAGTTCTTC. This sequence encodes CARTQGVWNEQFF.

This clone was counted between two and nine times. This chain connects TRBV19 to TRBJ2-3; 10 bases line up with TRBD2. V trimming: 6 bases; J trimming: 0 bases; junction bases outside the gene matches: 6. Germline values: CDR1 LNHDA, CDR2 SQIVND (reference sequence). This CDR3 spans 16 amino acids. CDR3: CASSQGLAASTDTQYF. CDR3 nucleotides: TGTGCCAGTAGCCAAGGACTAGCGGCCAGCACAGATACGCAGTATTTT.

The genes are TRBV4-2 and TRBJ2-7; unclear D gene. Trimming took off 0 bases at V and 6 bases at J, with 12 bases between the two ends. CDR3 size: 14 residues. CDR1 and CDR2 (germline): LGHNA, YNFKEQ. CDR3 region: CASSQELPWGEQYF. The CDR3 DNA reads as TGTGCCAGCAGCCAAGAACTGCCGTGGGGCGAGCAGTACTTC.

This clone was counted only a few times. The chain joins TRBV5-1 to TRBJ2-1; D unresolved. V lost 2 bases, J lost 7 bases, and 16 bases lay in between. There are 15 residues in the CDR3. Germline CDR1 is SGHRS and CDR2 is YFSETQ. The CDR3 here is CASSFSRNTLNEQFF. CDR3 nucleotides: TGCGCCAGCAGCTTCTCCAGGAATACATTGAATGAGCAGTTCTTC.

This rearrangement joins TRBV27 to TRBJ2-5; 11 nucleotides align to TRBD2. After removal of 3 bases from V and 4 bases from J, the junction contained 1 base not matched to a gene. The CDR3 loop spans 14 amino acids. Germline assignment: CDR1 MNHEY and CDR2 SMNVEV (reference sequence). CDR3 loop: CASSFLAGGETQYF. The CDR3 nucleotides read TGTGCCAGCAGTTTCCTAGCGGGAGGAGAGACCCAGTACTTC.

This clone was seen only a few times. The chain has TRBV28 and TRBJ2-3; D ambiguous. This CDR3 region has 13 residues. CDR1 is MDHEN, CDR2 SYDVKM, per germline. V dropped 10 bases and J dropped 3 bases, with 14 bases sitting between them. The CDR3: CAIHGFVTDTQYF. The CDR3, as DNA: TGTGCCATCCACGGTTTTGTGACAGATACGCAGTATTTT.

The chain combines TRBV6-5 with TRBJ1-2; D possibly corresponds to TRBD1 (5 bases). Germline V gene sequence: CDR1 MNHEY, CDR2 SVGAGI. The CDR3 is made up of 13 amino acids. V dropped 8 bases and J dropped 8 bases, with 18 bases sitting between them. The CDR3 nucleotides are TGTGCCAGCTTCCGTGGGGCAAACCGGGGCTACACCTTC. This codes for CASFRGANRGYTF.

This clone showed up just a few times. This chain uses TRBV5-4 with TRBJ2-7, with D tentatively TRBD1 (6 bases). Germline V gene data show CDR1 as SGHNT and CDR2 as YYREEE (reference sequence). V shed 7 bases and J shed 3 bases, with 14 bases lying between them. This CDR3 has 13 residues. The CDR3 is CASARGRGYEQYF. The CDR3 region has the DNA TGTGCCAGCGCTAGGGGGAGAGGCTACGAGCAGTACTTC.

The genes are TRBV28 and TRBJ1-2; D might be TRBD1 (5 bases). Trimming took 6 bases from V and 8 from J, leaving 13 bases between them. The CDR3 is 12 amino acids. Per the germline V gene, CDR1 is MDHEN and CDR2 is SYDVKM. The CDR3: CASRLTGYGYTF. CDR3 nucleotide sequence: TGTGCCAGCAGGCTCACAGGATACGGCTACACCTTC.

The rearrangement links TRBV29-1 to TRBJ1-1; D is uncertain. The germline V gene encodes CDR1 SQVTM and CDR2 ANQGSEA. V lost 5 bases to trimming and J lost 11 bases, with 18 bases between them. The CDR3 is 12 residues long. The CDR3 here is CSVSRTELYAFF. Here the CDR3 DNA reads TGCAGCGTTTCACGGACGGAGCTTTATGCTTTCTTT.

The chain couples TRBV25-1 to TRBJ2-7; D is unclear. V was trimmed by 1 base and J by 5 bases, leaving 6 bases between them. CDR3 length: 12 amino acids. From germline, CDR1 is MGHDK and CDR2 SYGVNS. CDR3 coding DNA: TGTGCCAGCAGTGAATCATCGGACGAGCAGTACTTC. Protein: CASSESSDEQYF.

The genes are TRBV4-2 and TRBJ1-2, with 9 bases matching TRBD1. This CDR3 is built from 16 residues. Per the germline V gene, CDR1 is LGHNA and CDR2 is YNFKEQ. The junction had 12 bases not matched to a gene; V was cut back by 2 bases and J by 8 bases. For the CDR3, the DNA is TGTGCCAGCAGCCAACTCCCGGGACAGGGAGCGGAGGGCTACACCTTC. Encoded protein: CASSQLPGQGAEGYTF.

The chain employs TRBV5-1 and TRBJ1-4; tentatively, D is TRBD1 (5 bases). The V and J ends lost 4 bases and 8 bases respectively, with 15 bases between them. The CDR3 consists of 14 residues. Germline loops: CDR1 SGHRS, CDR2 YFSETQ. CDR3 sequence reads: CASSPSGTREKLFF. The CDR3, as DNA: TGCGCCAGCAGCCCTTCTGGGACGAGAGAAAAACTGTTTTTT.